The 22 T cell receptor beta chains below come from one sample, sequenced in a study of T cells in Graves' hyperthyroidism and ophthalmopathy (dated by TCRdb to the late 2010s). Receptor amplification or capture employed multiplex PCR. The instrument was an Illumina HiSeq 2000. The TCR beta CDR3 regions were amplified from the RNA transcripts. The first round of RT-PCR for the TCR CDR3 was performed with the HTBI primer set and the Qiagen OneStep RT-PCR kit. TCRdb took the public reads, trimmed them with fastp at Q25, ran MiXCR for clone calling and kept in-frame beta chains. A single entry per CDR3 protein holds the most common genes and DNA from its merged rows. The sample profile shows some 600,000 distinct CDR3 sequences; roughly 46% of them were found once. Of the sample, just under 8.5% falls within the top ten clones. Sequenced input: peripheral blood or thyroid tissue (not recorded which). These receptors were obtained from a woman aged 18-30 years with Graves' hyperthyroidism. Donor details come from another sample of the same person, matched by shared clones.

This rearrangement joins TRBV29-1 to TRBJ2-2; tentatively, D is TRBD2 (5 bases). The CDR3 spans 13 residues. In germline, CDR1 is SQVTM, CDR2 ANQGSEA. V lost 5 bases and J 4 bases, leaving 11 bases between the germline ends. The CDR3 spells CSVFPGFTGELFF. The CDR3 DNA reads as TGCAGCGTTTTCCCGGGATTCACCGGGGAGCTGTTTTTT.

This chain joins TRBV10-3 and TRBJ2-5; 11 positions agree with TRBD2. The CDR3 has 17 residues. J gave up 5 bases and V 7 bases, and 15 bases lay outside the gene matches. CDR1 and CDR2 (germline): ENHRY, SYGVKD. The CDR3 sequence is CAIIRSGLAGISETQYF. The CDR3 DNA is TGTGCCATCATAAGAAGCGGACTAGCGGGCATTTCGGAGACCCAGTACTTC.

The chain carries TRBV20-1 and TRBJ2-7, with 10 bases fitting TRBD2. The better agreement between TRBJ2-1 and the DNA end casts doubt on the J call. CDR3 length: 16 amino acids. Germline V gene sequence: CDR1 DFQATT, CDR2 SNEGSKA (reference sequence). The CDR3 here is CSARVESGRGYNEQFF. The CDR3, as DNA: TGCAGTGCTAGAGTCGAAAGCGGGAGGGGATACAATGAGCAGTTCTTC.

CDR3 sequence reads: CASSRVAGGYEQYF. CDR3 nucleotides: TGTGCCAGCAGTAGGGTAGCGGGAGGATACGAGCAGTACTTC. The chain is built from TRBV6-1 and TRBJ2-7; 10 nucleotides align to TRBD2. With 5 bases clipped from V and 4 bases from J, the junction kept 5 bases outside the gene matches. The CDR3 extends over 14 amino acids. Germline assignment: CDR1 MNHNS and CDR2 SASEGT.

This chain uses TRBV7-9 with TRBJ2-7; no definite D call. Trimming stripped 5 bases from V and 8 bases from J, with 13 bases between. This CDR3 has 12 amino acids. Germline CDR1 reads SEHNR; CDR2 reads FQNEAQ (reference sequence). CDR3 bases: TGTGCCAGCAGCCAAGATCCGGTCAAGCAGTACTTC. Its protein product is CASSQDPVKQYF. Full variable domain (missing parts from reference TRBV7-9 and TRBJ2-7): DTGVSQNPRHKITKRGQNVTFRCDPISEHNRLYWYRQTLGQGPEFLTYFQNEAQLEKSRLLSDRFSAERPKGSFSTLEIQRTEQGDSAMYLCASSQDPVKQYFGPGTRLTVT.

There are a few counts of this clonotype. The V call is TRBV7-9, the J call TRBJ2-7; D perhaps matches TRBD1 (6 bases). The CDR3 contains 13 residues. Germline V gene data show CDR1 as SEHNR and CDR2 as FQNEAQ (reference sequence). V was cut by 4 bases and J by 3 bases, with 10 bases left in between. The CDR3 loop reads CASSSLQGYEQYF. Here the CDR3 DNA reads TGTGCCAGCAGCTCCCTACAGGGCTACGAGCAGTACTTC.

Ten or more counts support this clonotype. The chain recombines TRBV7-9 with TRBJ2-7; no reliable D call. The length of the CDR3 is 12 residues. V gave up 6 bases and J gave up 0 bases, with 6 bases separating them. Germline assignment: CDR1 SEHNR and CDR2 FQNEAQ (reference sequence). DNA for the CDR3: TGTGCCAGCAGTGTGGACTCCTACGAGCAGTACTTC. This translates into CASSVDSYEQYF.

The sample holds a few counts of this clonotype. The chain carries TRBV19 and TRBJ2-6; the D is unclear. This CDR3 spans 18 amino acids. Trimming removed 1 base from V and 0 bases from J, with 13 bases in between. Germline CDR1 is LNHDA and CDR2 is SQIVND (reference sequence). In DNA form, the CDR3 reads TGTGCCAGTAGTATAGTACCAGAGATCAGCTCTGGGGCCAACGTCCTGACTTTC. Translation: CASSIVPEISSGANVLTF.

The CDR3 region is CASIDRASTQPQHF. In DNA, the CDR3 is TGCGCCAGCATTGACAGGGCGAGTACTCAGCCCCAGCATTTT. This chain connects TRBV10-2 to TRBJ1-5; 7 bases line up with TRBD1. The length of the CDR3 is 14 residues. Germline CDR1 WSHSY, CDR2 SAAADI. After removal of 7 bases from V and 6 bases from J, the junction contained 9 bases not matched to a gene.

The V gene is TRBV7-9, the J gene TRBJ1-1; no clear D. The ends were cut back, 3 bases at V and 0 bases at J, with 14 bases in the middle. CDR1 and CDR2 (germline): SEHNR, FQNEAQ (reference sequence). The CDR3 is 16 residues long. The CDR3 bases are TGTGCCAGCAGCTTTAGCGCCTTCGGGTTGAACACTGAAGCTTTCTTT. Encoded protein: CASSFSAFGLNTEAFF.

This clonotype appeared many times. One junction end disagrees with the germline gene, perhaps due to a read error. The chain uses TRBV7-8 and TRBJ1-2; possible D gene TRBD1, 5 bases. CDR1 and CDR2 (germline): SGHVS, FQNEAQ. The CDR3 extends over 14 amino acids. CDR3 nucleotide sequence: TGCGCCAGCAGGCCAGTTACGGGGGGCTATGGCTACACCTTC. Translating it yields CASRPVTGGYGYTF.

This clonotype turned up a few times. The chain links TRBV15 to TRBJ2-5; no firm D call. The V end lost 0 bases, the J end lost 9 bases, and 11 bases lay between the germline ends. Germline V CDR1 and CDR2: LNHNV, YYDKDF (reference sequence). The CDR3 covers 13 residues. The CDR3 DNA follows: TGTGCCACCAGCAGAGACATCGGGCAGCCCCAGTACTTC. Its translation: CATSRDIGQPQYF.

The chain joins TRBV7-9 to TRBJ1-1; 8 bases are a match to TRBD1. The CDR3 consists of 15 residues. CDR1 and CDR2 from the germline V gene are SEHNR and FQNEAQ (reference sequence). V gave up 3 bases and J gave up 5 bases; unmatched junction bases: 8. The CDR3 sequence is CASSLDGQGATEAFF. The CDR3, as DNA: TGTGCCAGCAGCTTGGATGGACAGGGAGCGACTGAAGCTTTCTTT.

CDR3 DNA: TGTGCCAGCGGGATTGTATCGATTGGGAGCACTGAAGCTTTCTTT. It specifies CASGIVSIGSTEAFF. J is TRBJ1-1 and V is TRBV7-9; no definite D call. This CDR3 is built from 15 residues. Germline CDR1 reads SEHNR; CDR2 reads FQNEAQ (reference sequence). Trimming removed 8 bases from V and 4 bases from J, with 20 bases in between. The full variable domain, with the rest looked up from reference TRBV7-9 and TRBJ1-1, is DTGVSQNPRHKITKRGQNVTFRCDPISEHNRLYWYRQTLGQGPEFLTYFQNEAQLEKSRLLSDRFSAERPKGSFSTLEIQRTEQGDSAMYLCASGIVSIGSTEAFFGQGTRLTVV.

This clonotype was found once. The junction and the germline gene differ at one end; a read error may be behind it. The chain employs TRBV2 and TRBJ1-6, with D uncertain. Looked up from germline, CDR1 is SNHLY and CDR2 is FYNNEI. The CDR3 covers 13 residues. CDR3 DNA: TGTGCCATCAGTGGGCGGTGGGTTTCATCCCTCCACTTT. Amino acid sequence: CAISGRWVSSLHF. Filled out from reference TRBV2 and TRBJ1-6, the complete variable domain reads EPEVTQTPSHQVTQMGQEVILRCVPISNHLYFYWYRQILGQKVEFLVSFYNNEISEKSEIFDDQFSVERPDGSNFTLKIRSTKLEDSAMYFCAISGRWVSSLHFGNGTRLTVT.

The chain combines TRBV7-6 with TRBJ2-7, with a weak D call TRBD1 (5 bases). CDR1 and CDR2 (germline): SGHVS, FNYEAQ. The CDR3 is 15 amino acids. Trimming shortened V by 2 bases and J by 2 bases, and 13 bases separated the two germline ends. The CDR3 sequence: CASSLPGHRAYEQYF. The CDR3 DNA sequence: TGTGCCAGCAGCTTACCCGGACACCGGGCCTACGAGCAGTACTTC.

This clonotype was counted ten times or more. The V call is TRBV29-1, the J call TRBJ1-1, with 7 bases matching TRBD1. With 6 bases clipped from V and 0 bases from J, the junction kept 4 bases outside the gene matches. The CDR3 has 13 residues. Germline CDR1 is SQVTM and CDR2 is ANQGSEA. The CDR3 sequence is CSVTGQMNTEAFF. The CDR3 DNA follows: TGCAGCGTCACGGGACAGATGAACACTGAAGCTTTCTTT.

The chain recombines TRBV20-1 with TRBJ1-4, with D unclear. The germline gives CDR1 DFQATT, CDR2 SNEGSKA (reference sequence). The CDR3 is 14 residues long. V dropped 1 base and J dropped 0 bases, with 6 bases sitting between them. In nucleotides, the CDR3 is TGCAGTGCTAGAGTGACGGCAACTAATGAAAAACTGTTTTTT. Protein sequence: CSARVTATNEKLFF.

CDR3 in amino acids: CASETRIGTSGRMEQYF. For the CDR3, the DNA is TGTGCCAGCGAAACCCGCATCGGGACTAGCGGGAGGATGGAGCAGTACTTC. This chain links TRBV19 with TRBJ2-7; 15 bases line up with TRBD2. Trimming removed 9 bases from V and 7 bases from J; junction bases left unmatched: 16. CDR1 and CDR2 from the germline V gene are LNHDA and SQIVND (reference sequence). The CDR3 length is 17 residues.

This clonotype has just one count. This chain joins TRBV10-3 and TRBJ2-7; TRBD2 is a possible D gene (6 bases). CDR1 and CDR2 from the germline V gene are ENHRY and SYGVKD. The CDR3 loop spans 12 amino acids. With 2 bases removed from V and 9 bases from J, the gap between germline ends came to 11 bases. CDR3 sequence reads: CAISEEGLGQYF. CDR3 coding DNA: TGTGCCATCAGTGAGGAGGGACTCGGGCAGTACTTC.

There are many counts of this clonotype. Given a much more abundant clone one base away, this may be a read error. The CDR3 is CASRTGHTEAFF. The CDR3 DNA follows: TGTGCCAGCAGGACGGGACACACTGAAGCTTTCTTT. The rearrangement links TRBV12-3 or TRBV12-4 to TRBJ1-1; the D gene is possibly TRBD1 (5 bases). The CDR3 length is 12 residues. Deletions cut 6 bases from V and 3 bases from J, with 8 bases between.

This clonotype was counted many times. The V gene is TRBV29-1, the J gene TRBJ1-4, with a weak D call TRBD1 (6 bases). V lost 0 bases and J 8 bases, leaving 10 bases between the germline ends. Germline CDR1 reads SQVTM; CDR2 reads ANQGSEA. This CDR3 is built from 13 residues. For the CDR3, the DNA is TGCAGCGTTGAAGATCAGGGGAGGGAAAAACTGTTTTTT. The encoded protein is CSVEDQGREKLFF.